This T cell receptor (beta chain) emerged from a study of OX40 agonist ivuxolimab in advanced cancers. For the study at large: Every 2 weeks, patients got intravenous ivuxolimab at one of six dose levels (0.01-10 mg/kg).

General study points: CD8+ T cells averaged more expanded clones than CD4+. Determination of antigen specificity was not performed for the expanded peripheral T cells.

Looked up from germline, CDR1 is SGHRS and CDR2 is YFSETQ. There are 17 residues in the CDR3. After removal of 4 bases from V and 3 bases from J, the junction contained 7 bases not matched to a gene. TCRdb's copy holds only in-frame clones and misses some; the assay was immunoSEQ multiplex PCR. Among roughly 60,000 clones listed, 75% to 95% were seen once. A note on this clone: Its antigen is not identified.

Sample: CD4+ or CD8+ T cells sorted from blood, taken in a trial of the OX40 agonist ivuxolimab. The rearrangement links TRBV5-1 to TRBJ2-1; TRBD2 aligns across 13 bases. The source is an adult with an advanced solid tumor such as melanoma, head and neck, liver or kidney cancer. Written as DNA, the CDR3 is TGCGCCAGCAGCCGTGCCGGGACTAGCGGGATCTACAATGAGCAGTTCTTC. This translates into CASSRAGTSGIYNEQFF.